The 4 T cell receptor beta chains in this list originate from one sample, sequenced in a study of blood T cell repertoires in COVID-19. TCRdb's copy holds only in-frame clones and misses some; the assay was immunoSEQ multiplex PCR. The sample holds some 200,000 clones, approximately 90% seen once. The specimen was PBMCs or T cells enriched from blood (not recorded which). Receptor source: a woman aged 25 to 39 who had recovered from COVID-19.

The genes are TRBV30 and TRBJ1-2; 8 nucleotides line up with TRBD1. The germline gives CDR1 GTSNPN, CDR2 SVGIG (reference sequence). Losses at the gene ends were 2 bases for V and 6 bases for J; bases not matched to a gene: 5. The CDR3 has 13 amino acids. The CDR3 region has the DNA TGTGCCTGGAGTAAGCAGGGGGCGAATGGCTACACCTTC. It translates to CAWSKQGANGYTF.

The rearrangement links TRBV12-3 or TRBV12-4 to TRBJ2-1; the D is unclear. The V gene lost 2 bases and the J gene lost 3 bases, with 2 bases spanning the gap. The CDR3 consists of 12 residues. The CDR3 nucleotides are TGTGCCAGCAGTTTACTCTACAATGAGCAGTTCTTC. This sequence encodes CASSLLYNEQFF.

The J gene is TRBJ1-1, the V gene TRBV4-3; D not resolved. V was trimmed by 5 bases and J by 3 bases, leaving 16 bases between them. CDR1 is LGHNA and CDR2 is YSLEER in the germline V gene. This CDR3 has 15 residues. The CDR3 DNA reads as TGCGCCAGCAGCTTCTCCGCTTACGGGGACACTGAAGCTTTCTTT. Encoded protein: CASSFSAYGDTEAFF.

J is TRBJ2-7 and V is TRBV18; a weak D match, TRBD1 (6 bases). The ends were cut back, 1 base at V and 1 base at J, with 8 bases in the middle. This CDR3 spans 14 amino acids. In germline, CDR1 is KGHSH, CDR2 LQKENI. Here the CDR3 DNA reads TGTGCCAGCTCACCACTAAGGGGGTCCTACGAGCAGTACTTC. It translates to CASSPLRGSYEQYF.